By its share, the clone carrying this T cell receptor beta chain is medium-sized (0.01 to 0.1%). Its ends do not fully match the called genes, so a read error is possible. TCRdb itself ran the 5' RACE reads through MiXCR, one entry per CDR3 protein. The sample records about 11,000 distinct CDR3 sequences, 17% being singletons. Germline V gives CDR1 SSHAT, CDR2 FNYEAQ (reference sequence). The CDR3 has 15 residues. Tregs were sorted as CD4+CD25+CD127-/low cells. This sequence originates from a female donor with breast cancer. The chain couples TRBV7-7 to TRBJ2-2; the match to TRBD1 covers 9 bases. The specimen was Tregs sorted from a lymph node. The CDR3 coding sequence is TGTGCTAGCAGCTTGGGGACAGGGTTCAGCGGGGAGCTGTTTTTT. Its protein product is CASSLGTGFSGELFF.